The 27 T cell receptor beta chains in this list originate from one sample, sequenced in a study of technical replicates of blood from four donors. Clones were read by immunoSEQ multiplex PCR, and TCRdb kept only the in-frame ones, dropping some. The repertoire consists of more than 90,000 clones, with around 95% occurring once and the leading ten covering about 0.35%. What was sequenced was T cells isolated from PBMCs. These receptors were collected from a human donor in good health.

J is TRBJ2-7 and V is TRBV4-3, with D possibly matching TRBD1 (6 bases). In germline, CDR1 is LGHNA, CDR2 YSLEER. V lost 0 bases, J lost 2 bases, and 8 bases lay in between. The CDR3 spans 14 residues. DNA for the CDR3: TGCGCCAGCAGCCAAGATCAGGGGCCCTACGAGCAGTACTTC. It encodes CASSQDQGPYEQYF.

This sequence joins TRBV25-1 and TRBJ2-5; D might be TRBD2 (5 bases). The CDR3 totals 14 residues. Germline CDR1 MGHDK, CDR2 SYGVNS. V was cut by 3 bases and J by 4 bases, with 12 bases left in between. The CDR3 protein is CASSERGFGETQYF. For the CDR3, the DNA is TGTGCCAGCAGTGAGCGAGGGTTCGGAGAGACCCAGTACTTC.

This chain links TRBV27 with TRBJ1-5, with TRBD1 matching 7 bases. Trimming removed 7 bases from V and 7 bases from J; junction bases left unmatched: 7. The CDR3 is 13 residues long. CDR1 MNHEY and CDR2 SMNVEV come from the germline V gene (reference sequence). The CDR3 protein is CASTPTGRQPQHF. CDR3 nucleotides: TGTGCCAGCACCCCGACAGGGAGGCAGCCCCAGCATTTT.

The CDR3 here is CATQPRVWTGELFF. Here the CDR3 DNA reads TGTGCCACCCAACCGAGGGTTTGGACCGGGGAGCTGTTTTTT. This sequence joins TRBV19 and TRBJ2-2; a weak D match, TRBD2 (5 bases). The CDR3 totals 14 residues. V dropped 10 bases and J dropped 5 bases, with 17 bases sitting between them. Germline V gene data show CDR1 as LNHDA and CDR2 as SQIVND (reference sequence).

The CDR3 DNA sequence: TGTGCCAGCAGCTCCCAAGCTAGCGGGAGAATCGGCGAGCAGTACTTC. Translating it yields CASSSQASGRIGEQYF. The gene calls are TRBV11-2 and TRBJ2-7; TRBD2 matches 10 bases. The germline CDR1 and CDR2 sequences are SGHAT and FQNNGV. CDR3 length equals 16 residues. Germline trimming cut 4 bases from V and 6 bases from J; bases unmatched to any gene: 12.

The chain is built from TRBV4-3 and TRBJ2-5, with a tentative D call TRBD1 (8 bases). CDR1 and CDR2 from the germline V gene are LGHNA and YSLEER. The CDR3 loop spans 15 amino acids. Trimming took 4 bases from V and 5 from J, leaving 17 bases between them. The CDR3, as DNA: TGCGCCAGCAGCCCAACAGGGGGGGTGGGGGAGACCCAGTACTTC. It yields the protein CASSPTGGVGETQYF.

The gene calls are TRBV9 and TRBJ2-5; perhaps TRBD2 as D (6 bases). The CDR3 is 15 residues long. V lost 2 bases and J 2 bases, leaving 13 bases between the germline ends. The germline gives CDR1 SGDLS, CDR2 YYNGEE. The CDR3 coding sequence is TGTGCCAGCAGCGTGTCAGCGGACTATCAAGAGACCCAGTACTTC. Encoded protein: CASSVSADYQETQYF. Filled out from reference TRBV9 and TRBJ2-5, the complete variable domain reads DSGVTQTPKHLITATGQRVTLRCSPRSGDLSVYWYQQSLDQGLQFLIQYYNGEERAKGNILERFSAQQFPDLHSELNLSSLELGDSALYFCASSVSADYQETQYFGPGTRLLVL.

This chain uses TRBV4-3 with TRBJ2-1; a weak D match, TRBD1 (5 bases). This CDR3 contains 14 residues. The V end lost 0 bases, the J end lost 9 bases, and 12 bases lay between the germline ends. Germline CDR1 reads LGHNA; CDR2 reads YSLEER. CDR3 DNA sequence: TGCGCCAGCAGCCAAGATGAAAGGGGTGCTGAGCAGTTCTTC. Amino acid sequence: CASSQDERGAEQFF.

V usage is TRBV9 and J usage is TRBJ2-1; 11 bases map to TRBD2. V lost 2 bases, J lost 2 bases, and 0 bases stayed unmatched. The CDR3 is made up of 15 amino acids. Germline V gene sequence: CDR1 SGDLS, CDR2 YYNGEE. The CDR3, as DNA: TGTGCCAGCAGCGTGACTAGCGGGGCCTACAATGAGCAGTTCTTC. Its protein is CASSVTSGAYNEQFF. Looking up the rest from reference TRBV9 and TRBJ2-1 gives the full variable domain: DSGVTQTPKHLITATGQRVTLRCSPRSGDLSVYWYQQSLDQGLQFLIQYYNGEERAKGNILERFSAQQFPDLHSELNLSSLELGDSALYFCASSVTSGAYNEQFFGPGTRLTVL.

This CDR3 is CASSPLPGTGLSGEAFF. CDR3 bases: TGCGCCAGCAGCCCCCTTCCCGGGACAGGGTTGAGCGGTGAAGCTTTCTTT. The rearrangement links TRBV4-1 to TRBJ1-1; 9 nucleotides align to TRBD1. CDR1 and CDR2 (germline): MGHRA, YSYEKL. J was trimmed by 7 bases and V by 4 bases; bases with no gene match: 16. This CDR3 is built from 17 residues.

The chain uses TRBV7-2 and TRBJ2-7; TRBD2 agrees at 7 bases. Germline CDR1 and CDR2: SGHTA and FQGNSA. V shed 5 bases, J shed 3 bases, and the junction held 10 bases outside the gene matches. The CDR3 has 15 residues. DNA of the CDR3: TGTGCCAGCAGCCTCTCTAGCGGACCGAACTACGAGCAGTACTTC. Encoded protein: CASSLSSGPNYEQYF.

For the CDR3, the DNA is TGTGCCAACCGACTAGCGGGAGTTACAGATACGCAGTATTTT. This translates into CANRLAGVTDTQYF. V gene TRBV6-1 combines with J gene TRBJ2-3, with 12 bases aligning to TRBD2. Germline trimming cut 10 bases from V and 3 bases from J; bases unmatched to any gene: 5. The CDR3 spans 14 residues. Germline V gene lookup returns CDR1 MNHNS and CDR2 SASEGT.

The chain employs TRBV28 and TRBJ1-1, with TRBD1 identical over 7 bases. Trimming cost V 6 bases and J 2 bases; bases outside gene matches: 3. Germline lookup yields CDR1 MDHEN and CDR2 SYDVKM. The CDR3 length is 13 residues. For the CDR3, the DNA is TGTGCCAGCAGGACAGGGCTAAACACTGAAGCTTTCTTT. Translated: CASRTGLNTEAFF. The whole variable domain, remainder taken from reference TRBV28 and TRBJ1-1, is DVKVTQSSRYLVKRTGEKVFLECVQDMDHENMFWYRQDPGLGLRLIYFSYDVKMKEKGDIPEGYSVSREKKERFSLILESASTNQTSMYLCASRTGLNTEAFFGQGTRLTVV.

V is TRBV2 and J is TRBJ2-7, with TRBD2 as a possible D gene (5 bases). CDR1 and CDR2 from the germline V gene are SNHLY and FYNNEI. The CDR3 spans 12 residues. Trimming shortened V by 5 bases and J by 4 bases, and 9 bases separated the two germline ends. The CDR3 protein is CASSSTSYEQYF. The CDR3 DNA reads as TGTGCCAGCAGTTCTACTAGTTACGAGCAGTACTTC.

The chain joins TRBV19 to TRBJ2-7; maybe TRBD2 (6 bases). Trimming took off 6 bases at V and 0 bases at J, with 12 bases between the two ends. This CDR3 has 14 residues. Germline assignment: CDR1 LNHDA and CDR2 SQIVND (reference sequence). CDR3 residues: CASSSWTNSYEQYF. The CDR3 coding sequence is TGTGCCAGTAGCAGCTGGACTAACTCCTACGAGCAGTACTTC. Full variable domain (rest looked up from reference TRBV19 and TRBJ2-7): DGGITQSPKYLFRKEGQNVTLSCEQNLNHDAMYWYRQDPGQGLRLIYYSQIVNDFQKGDIAEGYSVSREKKESFPLTVTSAQKNPTAFYLCASSSWTNSYEQYFGPGTRLTVT.

This rearrangement joins TRBV29-1 to TRBJ2-1; TRBD2 aligns across 11 bases. V lost 4 bases, J lost 0 bases, and 8 bases stayed unmatched. The CDR3 is made up of 17 amino acids. CDR1 SQVTM and CDR2 ANQGSEA come from the germline V gene. This CDR3 is CSVGRLAGPHSYNEQFF. CDR3 bases: TGCAGCGTTGGTCGACTAGCGGGGCCCCACTCCTACAATGAGCAGTTCTTC.

CDR3 protein: CASSPTGGGAGELFF. The DNA for the CDR3 is TGTGCCAGCAGCCCTACGGGAGGGGGAGCCGGGGAGCTGTTTTTT. The chain links TRBV5-4 to TRBJ2-2, with 8 bases matching TRBD2. Trimming cost V 4 bases and J 6 bases; bases outside gene matches: 8. The CDR3 runs 15 residues. Per the germline V gene, CDR1 is SGHNT and CDR2 is YYREEE (reference sequence).

The chain links TRBV11-2 to TRBJ1-4, with unresolved D. Trimming cost V 6 bases and J 5 bases, with 16 bases left between them. Looked up from germline, CDR1 is SGHAT and CDR2 is FQNNGV. This CDR3 comprises 15 residues. Here the CDR3 reads CASRDSGSLNEKLFF. DNA of the CDR3: TGTGCCAGCAGGGACTCCGGGTCCTTAAATGAAAAACTGTTTTTT.

The gene calls are TRBV11-3 and TRBJ2-1, with D uncertain. V was shortened by 5 bases and J by 0 bases, with 5 bases between the two germline ends. Germline V gives CDR1 SGHNT, CDR2 YENEEA. CDR3 length: 13 amino acids. The CDR3 DNA is TGTGCCAGCAGCGTCAACTCCTACAATGAGCAGTTCTTC. Its protein product is CASSVNSYNEQFF.

The rearrangement joins TRBV11-3 to TRBJ2-7; D not resolved. Per germline, CDR1 SGHNT and CDR2 YENEEA. The CDR3 has 15 residues. With 0 bases removed from V and 4 bases from J, the gap between germline ends came to 13 bases. CDR3 nucleotide sequence: TGTGCCAGCAGCTTAGAACAGAAGCCACCTTACGAGCAGTACTTC. Translating gives CASSLEQKPPYEQYF.

The chain links TRBV29-1 to TRBJ2-1; D remains ambiguous. Germline V lookup: CDR1 SQVTM, CDR2 ANQGSEA. The CDR3 has 15 amino acids. Trimming cost V 0 bases and J 7 bases, with 16 bases left between them. The CDR3 sequence: CSVEELRPKRNEQFF. In DNA, the CDR3 is TGCAGCGTTGAAGAGCTGAGGCCAAAAAGAAATGAGCAGTTCTTC.

The rearrangement uses TRBV18 and TRBJ1-4, with 7 bases lining up with TRBD1. CDR1 is KGHSH, CDR2 LQKENI, per germline. The CDR3 length is 18 residues. V trimming: 5 bases; J trimming: 0 bases; junction bases outside the gene matches: 12. The CDR3 reads CASSKGNRGGATNEKLFF. CDR3 DNA sequence: TGTGCCAGCTCAAAAGGAAACAGGGGTGGAGCAACTAATGAAAAACTGTTTTTT.

This chain links TRBV6-4 with TRBJ1-1, with a possible D match to TRBD1 (5 bases). Germline CDR1 and CDR2: MRHNA and SNTAGT. V shed 5 bases and J shed 0 bases, with 10 bases lying between them. The CDR3 is made up of 14 amino acids. The CDR3 nucleotides are TGTGCCAGCAGTACAGGATCTCTGAACACTGAAGCTTTCTTT. Amino acid sequence: CASSTGSLNTEAFF.

The chain carries TRBV18 and TRBJ2-2, with 9 bases matching TRBD2. V dropped 1 base and J dropped 6; count of bases not matched to a gene: 6. This CDR3 has 16 amino acids. Looked up from germline, CDR1 is KGHSH and CDR2 is LQKENI. The CDR3 DNA sequence: TGTGCCAGCTCACCACTAGCGGGAGATCTGTCCGGGGAGCTGTTTTTT. It encodes CASSPLAGDLSGELFF.

The chain joins TRBV19 to TRBJ1-1; 8 positions match TRBD1. J was trimmed by 1 base and V by 5 bases; bases with no gene match: 0. Germline CDR1 LNHDA, CDR2 SQIVND (reference sequence). The CDR3 is 13 amino acids. The CDR3 DNA reads as TGTGCCAGTAGTGGACAGGGGAACACTGAAGCTTTCTTT. It codes for CASSGQGNTEAFF.

This chain connects TRBV23-1 to TRBJ1-2; unclear D gene. TRBV23-1 is annotated as an ORF whose role is uncertain. The germline V and J ends were trimmed by 3 bases and 7 bases, with 6 bases remaining between them. This CDR3 contains 11 residues. The CDR3 nucleotides read TGCGCCAGCAGTCATGCGGGTGGCTACACCTTC. Translated: CASSHAGGYTF.

The J gene is TRBJ2-1, the V gene TRBV7-9, with D possibly TRBD1 on 6 matching bases. The CDR3 runs 15 residues. Between the trimmed V and J ends, which lost 8 bases and 10 bases, there was a span of 24 bases. Per the germline V gene, CDR1 is SEHNR and CDR2 is FQNEAQ (reference sequence). The CDR3: CASLSGDLVENEQFF. The CDR3 DNA reads as TGTGCCAGCTTATCAGGGGATCTAGTAGAAAACGAGCAGTTCTTC.